This TCR beta chain derives from a study of cytomegalovirus exposure and HLA in healthy donors. Across the study: An earlier analysis identified 117 million unique TCR beta sequences in approximately 170 million T cells. HLA-typed donors were the source of about 85 million unique TCRs, which an early data release held.

PCR involved 60 Vbeta and 13 Jbeta primers. Produced via immunoSEQ multiplex PCR; TCRdb's table is partial and in-frame only. The sample includes fewer than 300,000 clones, 86% of them seen just once. With regard to this clone: Its antigen is unidentified.

Study-level points and caveats: With later analysis, a missense DCLRE1C variant became linked to TCR beta V- and J-gene trimming. An analysis that came later showed most CMV-associated TCR beta chains appearing HLA-restricted.

Trimming cost V 6 bases and J 2 bases; bases outside gene matches: 9. In germline, CDR1 is SNHLY, CDR2 FYNNEI. The CDR3 extends over 16 amino acids. Sequenced: PBMCs. The TCR was taken from a man aged 40-49 years in good health and CMV-seropositive. The rearrangement uses TRBV2 and TRBJ2-7, with 11 bases identical to TRBD1. The CDR3 sequence: CASSRPRGQGAYEQYF. CDR3 coding DNA: TGTGCCAGCAGCCGACCCCGGGGACAGGGGGCCTACGAGCAGTACTTC.